The rows below give T cell receptor beta chains drawn from one sample of a study of blood T cell repertoires in COVID-19. Here immunoSEQ multiplex PCR was the method, and the copy in TCRdb shows in-frame clones only, minus some. The sample yields about 240,000 clones, about 85% seen once. Material for sequencing was peripheral blood. The receptors were gathered from a man younger than 45 who had recovered from COVID-19. Both conserved end residues are part of each CDR3. Each record gives: J gene, V gene, D gene, clone size, CDR3 DNA, CDR3 protein. The D gene is left open where the match is weak. Expanded clones get a size class; other rows say once, few or many, or leave the size out.

J gene: TRBJ1-1
V gene: TRBV7-9
D gene: -
clone size: -
CDR3 DNA: TGTGCCAGCAGCAGTGGCGGGGGGGACACTGAAGCTTTCTTT
CDR3 protein: CASSSGGGDTEAFF

J gene: TRBJ2-7
V gene: TRBV28
D gene: TRBD1
clone size: -
CDR3 DNA: TGTGCCAGCAGCCAGGGACAGGCTTCCTACGAGCAGTACTTC
CDR3 protein: CASSQGQASYEQYF

J gene: TRBJ2-3
V gene: TRBV15
D gene: TRBD2
clone size: once
CDR3 DNA: TGTGCCACCAGCAGAGAAATAACGGCTAGCGGGGGGGCCGTAGATACGCAGTATTTT
CDR3 protein: CATSREITASGGAVDTQYF

J gene: TRBJ1-2
V gene: TRBV6-5
D gene: -
clone size: few
CDR3 DNA: TGTGCCAGCAGCGTAGACAGCTATGGCTACACCTTC
CDR3 protein: CASSVDSYGYTF

J gene: TRBJ1-4
V gene: TRBV5-1
D gene: -
clone size: -
CDR3 DNA: TGCGCCAGCAGCTTGGGCCAGATCTTTAATGAAAAACTGTTTTTT
CDR3 protein: CASSLGQIFNEKLFF

J gene: TRBJ2-5
V gene: TRBV3-1/TRBV3-2
D gene: TRBD2
clone size: -
CDR3 DNA: TGTGCCAGCAGCCAAGACTTGCCCAGCGGGGGCGCCGGGGACCAGTACTTC
CDR3 protein: CASSQDLPSGGAGDQYF

J gene: TRBJ2-3
V gene: TRBV7-9
D gene: TRBD1
clone size: -
CDR3 DNA: TGTGCCAGCAGCTGGGACAGGGTACTCAGCAGGGATACGCAGTATTTT
CDR3 protein: CASSWDRVLSRDTQYF

J gene: TRBJ1-3
V gene: TRBV3-1/TRBV3-2
D gene: -
clone size: -
CDR3 DNA: TGTGCCAGCAGTAGCAACATCGGGGCTGGAAACACCATATATTTT
CDR3 protein: CASSSNIGAGNTIYF

J gene: TRBJ2-3
V gene: TRBV5-1
D gene: TRBD2
clone size: -
CDR3 DNA: TGCGCCAGCAGTCAACTAGCGGGGGGGCATGCAGATACGCAGTATTTT
CDR3 protein: CASSQLAGGHADTQYF

J gene: TRBJ2-5
V gene: TRBV7-6
D gene: -
clone size: once
CDR3 DNA: TGTGCCAGCAGCTCGGGGACTCCGGGGGAGACCCAGTACTTC
CDR3 protein: CASSSGTPGETQYF

J gene: TRBJ1-5
V gene: TRBV25-1
D gene: -
clone size: few
CDR3 DNA: TGTGCCAGCGCAGAGTCGGGGGTTCATCAGCCCCAGCATTTT
CDR3 protein: CASAESGVHQPQHF

J gene: TRBJ2-5
V gene: TRBV11-2
D gene: -
clone size: few
CDR3 DNA: TGTGCCAGCAGCCCAAACCTCATGCGGGGTAAAGAGACCCAGTACTTC
CDR3 protein: CASSPNLMRGKETQYF

J gene: TRBJ2-5
V gene: TRBV5-5
D gene: -
clone size: -
CDR3 DNA: TGTGCCAGCAGCTCAGAAGGCGAGGTTGGCGAGACCCAGTACTTC
CDR3 protein: CASSSEGEVGETQYF

J gene: TRBJ1-2
V gene: TRBV3-1/TRBV3-2
D gene: -
clone size: -
CDR3 DNA: TGTGCCAGCAGCCAAGGCCTCAGGGACTATGGCTACACCTTC
CDR3 protein: CASSQGLRDYGYTF

J gene: TRBJ1-5
V gene: TRBV5-5
D gene: -
clone size: -
CDR3 DNA: TGTGCCAGCAGCCAAACCCACGGGAGCAATCAGCCCCAGCATTTT
CDR3 protein: CASSQTHGSNQPQHF